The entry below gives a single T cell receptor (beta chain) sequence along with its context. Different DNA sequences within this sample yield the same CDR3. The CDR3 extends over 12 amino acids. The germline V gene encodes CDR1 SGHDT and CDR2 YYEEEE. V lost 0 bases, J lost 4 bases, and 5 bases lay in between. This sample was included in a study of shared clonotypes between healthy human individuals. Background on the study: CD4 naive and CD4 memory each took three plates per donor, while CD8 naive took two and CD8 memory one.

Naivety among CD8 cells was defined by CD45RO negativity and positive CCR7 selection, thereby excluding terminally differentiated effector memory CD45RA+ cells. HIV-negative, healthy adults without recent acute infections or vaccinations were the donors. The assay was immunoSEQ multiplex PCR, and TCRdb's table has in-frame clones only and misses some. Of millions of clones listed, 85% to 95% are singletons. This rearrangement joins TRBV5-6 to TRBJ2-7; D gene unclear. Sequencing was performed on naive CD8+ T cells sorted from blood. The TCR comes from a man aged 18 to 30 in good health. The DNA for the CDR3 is TGTGCCAGCAGCTTGGTCGGTTACGAGCAGTACTTC. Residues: CASSLVGYEQYF.